A selection of T cell receptor beta chains follows, all from one sample in a study of blood T cell repertoires in COVID-19. Method: immunoSEQ multiplex PCR; TCRdb's copy keeps in-frame clones and lacks some. The sample has hundreds of thousands of clones; roughly 80% are singletons. The sample was peripheral blood. These receptor sequences come from a woman between 50 and 59 years old with active or convalescent COVID-19. Each CDR3 is given with its conserved first and last residue. D genes are given only for firm matches. Only some rows state a clone size, as once, few, many or a class for expanded clones.

D,J,size,V,DNA,CDR3
TRBD1,TRBJ1-4,few,TRBV19,TGTGCCAGTAGTATAGACACGAGAAGACAGGGGGCTTTTGAAAAACTGTTTTTT,CASSIDTRRQGAFEKLFF
-,TRBJ2-1,few,TRBV30,TGTGCCTTGGGACGCCCCTGGGGAGGTGAGCAGTTCTTC,CALGRPWGGEQFF
TRBD1,TRBJ1-3,-,TRBV7-6,TGTGCCAGCAGCTTAGGCAGGGGGTCTGGAAACACCATATATTTT,CASSLGRGSGNTIYF
-,TRBJ1-1,-,TRBV12-3/TRBV12-4,TGTGCCAGCAGTTTTCCCGGGACTGAAGCTTTCTTT,CASSFPGTEAFF
-,TRBJ2-6,-,TRBV27,TGTGCCAGCAGTTCCGTCTCTGGGGCCAACGTCCTGACTTTC,CASSSVSGANVLTF
TRBD1,TRBJ1-2,-,TRBV7-9,TGTGCCAGCAGCCAAGAAAGCCAGGGGGACTATGGCTACACCTTC,CASSQESQGDYGYTF
-,TRBJ1-1,-,TRBV19,TGTGCCAGTAATTTTCGCTCTATGAACACTGAAGCTTTCTTT,CASNFRSMNTEAFF
TRBD1,TRBJ1-2,-,TRBV5-6,TGTGCCAGCAGCTTATTCGGGACAGGCGGCTTCGGCTACACCTTC,CASSLFGTGGFGYTF
TRBD1,TRBJ2-2,-,TRBV6-4,TGTGCCAGCAGCGAAACAGGGGGGAACACCGGGGAGCTGTTTTTT,CASSETGGNTGELFF
TRBD2,TRBJ2-1,-,TRBV9,TGTGCCAGCAGCGTAGCGGGGGGAGGTGACAATGAGCAGTTCTTC,CASSVAGGGDNEQFF
-,TRBJ2-3,-,TRBV30,TGTGCCTGGAGTGTACAGGGAGATACGCAGTATTTT,CAWSVQGDTQYF
TRBD1,TRBJ2-7,-,TRBV6-5,TGTGCCAGCAGCCAGGACAGGGGGCGCGCCGAGCAGTACTTC,CASSQDRGRAEQYF
TRBD1,TRBJ1-2,-,TRBV5-5,TGTGCCAGCAGCCCGCCGGGGACAGGCTTCTATGGCTACACCTTC,CASSPPGTGFYGYTF
-,TRBJ1-1,-,TRBV7-2,TGTGCCAGCAGCTTAGTCGAGGACACTGAAGCTTTCTTT,CASSLVEDTEAFF
-,TRBJ1-1,few,TRBV11-2,TGTGCCAGCAGCACCTTAAGTGGGAGGCCGGAAGCTTTCTTT,CASSTLSGRPEAFF
-,TRBJ1-1,-,TRBV9,TGTGCCAGCAGCGTAGGGCGGGGCGTAGCTTTCTTT,CASSVGRGVAFF
TRBD2,TRBJ2-5,-,TRBV19,TGTGCCAGTAGTTCTACTAGCGGGAGCTGGGATGAGACCCAGTACTTC,CASSSTSGSWDETQYF
-,TRBJ1-5,-,TRBV2,TGTGCCAGCACCCCCCGGGTACACGGCAATCAGCCCCAGCATTTT,CASTPRVHGNQPQHF
-,TRBJ1-5,-,TRBV27,TGTGCCACCCAAACCCGGGACAATCCCCAGCATTTT,CATQTRDNPQHF
-,TRBJ1-1,-,TRBV7-9,TGTGCCAGCAGCTTTACATCGTTTTTGCAGGCTGAAGCTTTCTTT,CASSFTSFLQAEAFF
TRBD1,TRBJ2-7,-,TRBV5-5,TGTGCCAGCAGCCGTGTCGTGACAGGGGCCTACGAGCAGTACTTC,CASSRVVTGAYEQYF
-,TRBJ2-7,-,TRBV19,TGTGCCAGTAGTATTGGGCGCAGTCTCGAGCAGTACTTC,CASSIGRSLEQYF